This TCR beta chain is drawn from a study of T cell changes during pregnancy in multiple sclerosis (dated by TCRdb to between 2019 and 2020). For the study in its entirety: The study examined how the T cell repertoire changed over the course of pregnancy in women with multiple sclerosis.

About this clone itself: Its antigen is currently not known. Per-nucleotide qualities are absent, and no much larger clonotype sits a single base away.

Measured from the cysteine to the phenylalanine, the CDR3 is 13 residues long. CDR3 DNA only is kept here, 39 bases in frame from base 1. V ends up 5 bases short and J 5 bases short, with an unmatched junction base count of 2. CDR1 is given as WNHNN and CDR2 as SYGVQD, both from the germline V gene (reference sequence). Library prep was done by the immunoSEQ multiplex PCR assay. TCRdb holds this immuneACCESS table with in-frame rearrangements only. Some clones are missing; in checked studies, unresolved V genes explain under half, and the rest has no known cause. This sample lists approximately 40,000 clones; 92% were detected once. The biggest ten clones account for roughly 5% of the sample.

The chain couples TRBV10-1 to TRBJ1-1; TRBD1 aligns with 10 central bases. The sample here was CD8+ T cells from peripheral blood mononuclear cells, taken in the third trimester of pregnancy. This TCR was recovered from a female donor with multiple sclerosis, enrolled in a pregnancy study. The DNA sequence is TGCGCCAGCAGTCGACAGGGGGCGACTGAAGCTTTCTTT. It translates as CASSRQGATEAFF.